One sample yielded the 16 T cell receptor beta chains listed below, sequenced in a study of cytotoxic CD8 clonotypes in ibrutinib-treated CLL. Assay: immunoSEQ multiplex PCR; the TCRdb copy retains only in-frame clones and omits some. There are about 120,000 clones in the sample; about 58% occur only once, and more than 35% lies in the top ten. Source: PBMCs, taken after 24 months of ibrutinib treatment. The receptors come from a human donor with chronic lymphocytic leukemia.

This chain links TRBV5-1 with TRBJ1-6; D gene uncertain. V was cut by 6 bases and J by 8 bases, with 12 bases left in between. CDR1 is SGHRS and CDR2 is YFSETQ in the germline V gene. The CDR3 length is 13 residues. The chain's CDR3 is CASTTDRDSPLHF. CDR3 nucleotide sequence: TGCGCCAGCACTACGGATAGGGATTCACCCCTCCACTTT. The whole variable domain, remainder taken from reference TRBV5-1 and TRBJ1-6, is KAGVTQTPRYLIKTRGQQVTLSCSPISGHRSVSWYQQTPGQGLQFLFEYFSETQRNKGNFPGRFSGRQFSNSRSEMNVSTLELGDSALYLCASTTDRDSPLHFGNGTRLTVT.

This clone came up a few times. CDR3 nucleotide sequence: TGCGCCAGCACCGGGGTGGGCACTGAAGCTTTCTTT. Amino acids: CASTGVGTEAFF. The J gene is TRBJ1-1, the V gene TRBV5-1; D is ambiguous. The CDR3 totals 12 residues. Trimming stripped 6 bases from V and 4 bases from J, with 10 bases between. Germline assignment: CDR1 SGHRS and CDR2 YFSETQ.

J is TRBJ2-5 and V is TRBV7-9, with 8 nucleotides matching TRBD1. CDR1 is SEHNR, CDR2 FQNEAQ, per germline (reference sequence). The CDR3 contains 15 residues. V lost 5 bases, J lost 1 base, and 6 bases stayed unmatched. The chain's CDR3 is CASSPSTGGQETQYF. In DNA, the CDR3 is TGTGCCAGCAGCCCGTCAACAGGGGGCCAAGAGACCCAGTACTTC. Full variable domain (rest looked up from reference TRBV7-9 and TRBJ2-5): DTGVSQNPRHKITKRGQNVTFRCDPISEHNRLYWYRQTLGQGPEFLTYFQNEAQLEKSRLLSDRFSAERPKGSFSTLEIQRTEQGDSAMYLCASSPSTGGQETQYFGPGTRLLVL.

This clone was detected a few times. This chain links TRBV4-1 with TRBJ2-1; 8 bases line up with TRBD1. J was trimmed by 6 bases and V by 4 bases; bases with no gene match: 5. This CDR3 comprises 14 residues. The germline CDR1 and CDR2 sequences are MGHRA and YSYEKL. Here the CDR3 reads CASSRTGTGNEQFF. CDR3 DNA sequence: TGCGCCAGCAGCCGGACCGGGACAGGCAATGAGCAGTTCTTC.

The chain joins TRBV2 to TRBJ1-3; possibly TRBD1 for D (6 bases). In germline, CDR1 is SNHLY, CDR2 FYNNEI. The CDR3 length is 15 residues. The V end was cut by 4 bases, the J end by 4 bases, with 14 bases between. The CDR3 reads CASSVGHSKGNTIYF. The CDR3 coding sequence is TGTGCCAGCAGTGTGGGACACAGTAAGGGAAACACCATATATTTT.

The chain uses TRBV11-1 and TRBJ2-3; tentative D call: TRBD1 (6 bases). Germline V gives CDR1 SGHAT, CDR2 FQDESV (reference sequence). CDR3 length equals 13 residues. V gave up 5 bases and J gave up 1 base, with 7 bases separating them. CDR3 region: CASSGQRTDTQYF. DNA of the CDR3: TGTGCCAGCAGCGGACAGCGCACAGATACGCAGTATTTT.

The chain joins TRBV29-1 to TRBJ2-1; D may be TRBD1 (5 bases). Trimming took 6 bases from V and 5 from J, leaving 17 bases between them. Germline V gene lookup returns CDR1 SQVTM and CDR2 ANQGSEA. The CDR3 spans 14 residues. The CDR3, as DNA: TGCAGCGTGGGAAGACAGCTTACTCACAATGAGCAGTTCTTC. As protein: CSVGRQLTHNEQFF.

This clone was found a few times. This chain connects TRBV28 to TRBJ1-1; 8 bases line up with TRBD1. Germline V CDR1 and CDR2: MDHEN, SYDVKM. This CDR3 has 15 amino acids. V gave up 6 bases and J gave up 1 base; unmatched junction bases: 7. The CDR3 nucleotides read TGTGCCAGCAGAACTCCGGGACAGGCGAACACTGAAGCTTTCTTT. Translated: CASRTPGQANTEAFF.

The chain is built from TRBV19 and TRBJ2-3; D remains ambiguous. Germline V lookup: CDR1 LNHDA, CDR2 SQIVND (reference sequence). The CDR3 covers 12 residues. The V and J ends lost 4 bases and 5 bases respectively, with 7 bases between them. CDR3 loop: CASSTYRDTQYF. In nucleotides, the CDR3 is TGTGCCAGTAGTACCTACAGAGATACGCAGTATTTT.

This clone was detected only a few times. CDR3 coding DNA: TGTGCCAGCAGCTTCTCGGGAAGCGAAGAGACCCAGTACTTC. Protein: CASSFSGSEETQYF. The rearrangement uses TRBV7-7 and TRBJ2-5; D is perhaps TRBD2 (5 bases). The CDR3 is 14 residues long. The V and J ends lost 3 bases and 3 bases respectively, with 11 bases between them. CDR1 is SSHAT, CDR2 FNYEAQ, per germline (reference sequence). Looking up the rest from reference TRBV7-7 and TRBJ2-5 gives the full variable domain: GAGVSQSPRYKVTKRGQDVTLRCDPISSHATLYWYQQALGQGPEFLTYFNYEAQPDKSGLPSDRFSAERPEGSISTLTIQRTEQRDSAMYRCASSFSGSEETQYFGPGTRLLVL.

This clone came up once. The chain combines TRBV10-2 with TRBJ1-6; D is ambiguous. The CDR3 consists of 12 residues. Germline V CDR1 and CDR2: WSHSY, SAAADI. V lost 3 bases, J lost 14 bases, and 11 bases lay in between. Here the CDR3 DNA reads TGCGCCAGCAGTGACCCGGGAATAGCCCTCCACTTT. Amino acid sequence: CASSDPGIALHF.

The V and J genes are TRBV6-6 and TRBJ1-6; D uncertain. Trimming removed 2 bases at V and 11 bases at J, with 16 bases between. CDR1 MNHNY and CDR2 SVGAGI come from the germline V gene (reference sequence). The CDR3 is 15 residues long. CDR3 amino acids: CASSYVSSSVAPLHF. DNA for the CDR3: TGTGCCAGCAGTTACGTCAGTTCCAGCGTGGCACCCCTCCACTTT.

CDR3 loop: CASSRGTLQWSEQYF. The DNA for the CDR3 is TGTGCCAGCAGTCGGGGCACCCTCCAGTGGAGCGAGCAGTACTTC. The chain carries TRBV5-6 and TRBJ2-7, with D perhaps given as TRBD1 or TRBD2 (5 bases each). Per the germline V gene, CDR1 is SGHDT and CDR2 is YYEEEE. This CDR3 is built from 15 residues. Trimming cost V 5 bases and J 6 bases, with 21 bases left between them. The whole variable domain, remainder taken from reference TRBV5-6 and TRBJ2-7, is DAGVTQSPTHLIKTRGQQVTLRCSPKSGHDTVSWYQQALGQGPQFIFQYYEEEERQRGNFPDRFSGHQFPNYSSELNVNALLLGDSALYLCASSRGTLQWSEQYFGPGTRLTVT.

The chain is built from TRBV15 and TRBJ2-5; D remains unclear. This CDR3 spans 15 amino acids. Germline assignment: CDR1 LNHNV and CDR2 YYDKDF (reference sequence). Trimming took off 0 bases at V and 1 base at J, with 9 bases between the two ends. In nucleotides, the CDR3 is TGTGCCACCAGCAGAGATCGGCAAGTCCAAGAGACCCAGTACTTC. Translating it yields CATSRDRQVQETQYF.

V is TRBV5-5 and J is TRBJ2-5; TRBD2 is a possible D gene (6 bases). This CDR3 comprises 13 residues. The V gene lost 3 bases and the J gene lost 5 bases, with 11 bases spanning the gap. The germline gives CDR1 SGHKS, CDR2 YYEKEE (reference sequence). The CDR3 DNA follows: TGTGCCAGCAGCTCACTAGCCCGGGAGACCCAGTACTTC. It codes for CASSSLARETQYF.

This clone was counted many times. The genes are TRBV10-3 and TRBJ1-6; the D gene is possibly TRBD1 (6 bases). The CDR3 spans 13 residues. Germline CDR1 reads ENHRY; CDR2 reads SYGVKD. Between the trimmed V and J ends, which lost 9 bases and 10 bases, there was a span of 16 bases. The CDR3 loop reads CAINRELGSPLHF. The CDR3, as DNA: TGTGCCATAAACAGGGAGTTAGGATCACCCCTCCACTTT.